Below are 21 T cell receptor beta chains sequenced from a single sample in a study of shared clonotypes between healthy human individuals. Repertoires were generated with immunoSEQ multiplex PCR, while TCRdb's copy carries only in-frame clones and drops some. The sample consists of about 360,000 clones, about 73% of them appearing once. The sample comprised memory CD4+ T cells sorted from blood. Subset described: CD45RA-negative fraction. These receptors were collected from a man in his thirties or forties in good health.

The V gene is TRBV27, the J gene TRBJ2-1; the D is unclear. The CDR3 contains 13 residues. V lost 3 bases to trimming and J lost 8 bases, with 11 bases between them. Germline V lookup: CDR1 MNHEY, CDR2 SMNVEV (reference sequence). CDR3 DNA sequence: TGTGCCAGCAGTTTTCAAATAGGCCATGAGCAGTTCTTC. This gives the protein CASSFQIGHEQFF.

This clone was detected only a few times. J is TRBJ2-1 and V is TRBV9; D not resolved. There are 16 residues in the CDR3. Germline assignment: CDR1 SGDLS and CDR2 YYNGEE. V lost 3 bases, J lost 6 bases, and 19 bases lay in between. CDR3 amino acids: CASSAGGSLKGNEQFF. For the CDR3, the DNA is TGTGCCAGCAGCGCCGGTGGTAGCCTAAAGGGCAATGAGCAGTTCTTC.

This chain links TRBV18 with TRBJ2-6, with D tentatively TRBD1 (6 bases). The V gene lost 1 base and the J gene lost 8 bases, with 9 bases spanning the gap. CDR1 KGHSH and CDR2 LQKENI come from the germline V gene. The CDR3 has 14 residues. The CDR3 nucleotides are TGTGCCAGCTCACCACTAGGGGGAACCAACGTCCTGACTTTC. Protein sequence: CASSPLGGTNVLTF.

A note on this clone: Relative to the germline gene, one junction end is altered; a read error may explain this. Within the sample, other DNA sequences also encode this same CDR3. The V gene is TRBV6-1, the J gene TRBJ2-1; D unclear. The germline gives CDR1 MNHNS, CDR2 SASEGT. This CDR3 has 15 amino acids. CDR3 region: CASSWGTSSYNEQFF. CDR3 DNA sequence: TGTGCTAGCAGTTGGGGTACAAGCTCCTACAATGAGCAGTTCTTC.

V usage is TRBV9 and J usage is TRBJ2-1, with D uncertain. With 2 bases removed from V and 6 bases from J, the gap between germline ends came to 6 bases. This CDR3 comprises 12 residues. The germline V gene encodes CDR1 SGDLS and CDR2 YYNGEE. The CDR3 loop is CASSVYGNEQFF. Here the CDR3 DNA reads TGTGCCAGCAGCGTTTACGGCAATGAGCAGTTCTTC.

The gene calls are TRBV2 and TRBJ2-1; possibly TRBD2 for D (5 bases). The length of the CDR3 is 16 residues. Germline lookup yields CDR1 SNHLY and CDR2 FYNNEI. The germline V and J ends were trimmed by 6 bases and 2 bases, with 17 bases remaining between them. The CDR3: CASSSRFGNTYNEQFF. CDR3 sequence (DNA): TGTGCCAGCAGCTCTCGTTTCGGGAACACCTACAATGAGCAGTTCTTC. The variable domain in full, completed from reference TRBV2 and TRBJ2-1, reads EPEVTQTPSHQVTQMGQEVILRCVPISNHLYFYWYRQILGQKVEFLVSFYNNEISEKSEIFDDQFSVERPDGSNFTLKIRSTKLEDSAMYFCASSSRFGNTYNEQFFGPGTRLTVL.

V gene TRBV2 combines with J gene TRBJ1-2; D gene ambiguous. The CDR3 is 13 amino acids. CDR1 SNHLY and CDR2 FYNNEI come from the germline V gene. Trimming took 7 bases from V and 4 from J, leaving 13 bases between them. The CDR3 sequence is CASTGDLGYGYTF. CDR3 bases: TGTGCCAGCACCGGCGACTTAGGCTATGGCTACACCTTC.

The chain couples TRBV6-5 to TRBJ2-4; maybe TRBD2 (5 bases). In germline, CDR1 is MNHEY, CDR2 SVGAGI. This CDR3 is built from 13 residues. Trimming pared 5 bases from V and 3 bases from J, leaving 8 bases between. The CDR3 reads CASSTEGKNIQYF. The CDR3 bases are TGTGCCAGCAGTACAGAGGGCAAAAACATTCAGTACTTC.

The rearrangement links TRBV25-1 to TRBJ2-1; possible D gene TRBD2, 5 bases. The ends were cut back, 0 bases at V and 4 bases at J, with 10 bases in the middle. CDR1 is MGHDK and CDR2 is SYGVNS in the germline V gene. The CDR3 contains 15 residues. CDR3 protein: CASSEYVSVYNEQFF. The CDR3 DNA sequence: TGTGCCAGCAGTGAATATGTTAGCGTATACAATGAGCAGTTCTTC.

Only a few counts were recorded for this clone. The CDR3 protein is CASSTDRFQPQHF. For the CDR3, the DNA is TGTGCCAGCAGCACGGACAGGTTTCAGCCCCAGCATTTT. V is TRBV7-2 and J is TRBJ1-5; TRBD1 matches at 7 bases. Germline CDR1 reads SGHTA; CDR2 reads FQGNSA. With 5 bases clipped from V and 6 bases from J, the junction kept 4 bases outside the gene matches. This CDR3 has 13 amino acids.

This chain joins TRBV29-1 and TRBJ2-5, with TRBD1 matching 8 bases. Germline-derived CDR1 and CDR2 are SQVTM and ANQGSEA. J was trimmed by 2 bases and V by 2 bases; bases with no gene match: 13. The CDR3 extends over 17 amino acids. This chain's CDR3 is CSVELFPRTGPQETQYF. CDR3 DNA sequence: TGCAGCGTTGAATTATTTCCCCGGACAGGGCCTCAAGAGACCCAGTACTTC.

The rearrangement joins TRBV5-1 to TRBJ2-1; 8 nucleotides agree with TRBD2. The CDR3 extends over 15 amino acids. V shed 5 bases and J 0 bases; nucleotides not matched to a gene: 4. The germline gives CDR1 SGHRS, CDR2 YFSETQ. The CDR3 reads CASSRGTSSYNEQFF. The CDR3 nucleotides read TGCGCCAGCAGTCGTGGGACTAGCTCCTACAATGAGCAGTTCTTC. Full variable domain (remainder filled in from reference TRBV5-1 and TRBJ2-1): KAGVTQTPRYLIKTRGQQVTLSCSPISGHRSVSWYQQTPGQGLQFLFEYFSETQRNKGNFPGRFSGRQFSNSRSEMNVSTLELGDSALYLCASSRGTSSYNEQFFGPGTRLTVL.

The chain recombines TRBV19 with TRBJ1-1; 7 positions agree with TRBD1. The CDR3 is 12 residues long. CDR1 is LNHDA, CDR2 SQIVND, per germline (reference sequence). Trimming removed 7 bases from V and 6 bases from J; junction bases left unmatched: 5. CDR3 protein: CASNRGGAEAFF. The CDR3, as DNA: TGTGCCAGTAACAGGGGAGGGGCTGAAGCTTTCTTT. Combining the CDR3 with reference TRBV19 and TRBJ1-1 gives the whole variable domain DGGITQSPKYLFRKEGQNVTLSCEQNLNHDAMYWYRQDPGQGLRLIYYSQIVNDFQKGDIAEGYSVSREKKESFPLTVTSAQKNPTAFYLCASNRGGAEAFFGQGTRLTVV.

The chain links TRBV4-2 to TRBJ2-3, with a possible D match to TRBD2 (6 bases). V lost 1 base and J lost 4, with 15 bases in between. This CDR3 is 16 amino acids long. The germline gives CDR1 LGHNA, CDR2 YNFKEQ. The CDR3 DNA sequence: TGTGCCAGCAGCCAAGCGGAGGGAGGCGGGCCAGATACGCAGTATTTT. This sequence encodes CASSQAEGGGPDTQYF.

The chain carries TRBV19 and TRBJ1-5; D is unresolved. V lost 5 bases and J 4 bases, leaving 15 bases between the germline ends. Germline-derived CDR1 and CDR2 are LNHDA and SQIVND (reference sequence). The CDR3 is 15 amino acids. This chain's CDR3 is CASSPLSPRNQPQHF. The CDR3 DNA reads TGTGCCAGTAGTCCACTCTCCCCGAGGAATCAGCCCCAGCATTTT.

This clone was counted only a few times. The DNA of the CDR3 is TGTGCCACCAGCAGAGAAACTCCGGGACTAGCGGATTACAATGAGCAGTTCTTC. As protein: CATSRETPGLADYNEQFF. The chain recombines TRBV15 with TRBJ2-1; 11 bases are shared with TRBD2. The CDR3 consists of 18 residues. J lost 4 bases, V lost 0 bases, and 8 bases had no gene match. The V gene's germline CDR1 is LNHNV and CDR2 YYDKDF (reference sequence).

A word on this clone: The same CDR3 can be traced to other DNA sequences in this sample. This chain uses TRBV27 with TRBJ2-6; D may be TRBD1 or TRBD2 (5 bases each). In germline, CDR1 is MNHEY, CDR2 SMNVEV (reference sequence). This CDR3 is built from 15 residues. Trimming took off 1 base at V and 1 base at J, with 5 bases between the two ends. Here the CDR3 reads CASSLWGSGANVLTF. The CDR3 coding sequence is TGTGCCAGCAGTTTATGGGGGTCTGGGGCCAACGTCCTGACTTTC.

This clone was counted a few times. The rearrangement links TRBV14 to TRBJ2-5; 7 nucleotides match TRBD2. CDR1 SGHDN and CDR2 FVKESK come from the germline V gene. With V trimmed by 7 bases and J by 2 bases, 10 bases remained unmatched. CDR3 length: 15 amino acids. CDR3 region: CASKLRGGTQETQYF. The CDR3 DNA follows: TGTGCCAGCAAGTTGAGGGGAGGGACTCAAGAGACCCAGTACTTC.

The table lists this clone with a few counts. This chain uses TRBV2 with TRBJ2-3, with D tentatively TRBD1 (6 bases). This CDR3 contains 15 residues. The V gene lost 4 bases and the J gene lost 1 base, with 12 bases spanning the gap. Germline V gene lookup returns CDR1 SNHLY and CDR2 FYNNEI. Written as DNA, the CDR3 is TGTGCCAGCAGTGTTCATCAGGGGCGCACAGATACGCAGTATTTT. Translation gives CASSVHQGRTDTQYF.

In DNA form, the CDR3 reads TGTGCCAGCAGCCAACTGCCGTCGGGCGGGAGGACCACAGATACGCAGTATTTT. As protein: CASSQLPSGGRTTDTQYF. The rearrangement links TRBV4-2 to TRBJ2-3; TRBD2 aligns across 8 bases. Germline V gives CDR1 LGHNA, CDR2 YNFKEQ. The V gene end was trimmed by 2 bases and the J gene end by 2 bases; junction bases not matched to a gene: 12. The CDR3 spans 18 residues.

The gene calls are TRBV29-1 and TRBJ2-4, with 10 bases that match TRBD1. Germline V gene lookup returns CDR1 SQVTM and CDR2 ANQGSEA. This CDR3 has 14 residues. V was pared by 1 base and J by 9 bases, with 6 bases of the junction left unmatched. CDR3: CSVEVGTGVAIQYF. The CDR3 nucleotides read TGCAGCGTTGAAGTCGGGACAGGGGTGGCCATTCAGTACTTC.